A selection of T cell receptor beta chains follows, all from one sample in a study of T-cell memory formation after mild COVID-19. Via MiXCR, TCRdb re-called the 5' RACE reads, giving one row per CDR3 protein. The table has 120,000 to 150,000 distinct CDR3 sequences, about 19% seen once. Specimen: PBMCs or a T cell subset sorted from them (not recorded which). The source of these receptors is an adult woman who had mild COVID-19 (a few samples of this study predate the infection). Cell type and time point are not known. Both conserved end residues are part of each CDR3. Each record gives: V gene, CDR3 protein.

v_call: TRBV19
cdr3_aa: CASSRQSNEQFF

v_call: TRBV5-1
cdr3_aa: CASRKAGGPSNEQFF

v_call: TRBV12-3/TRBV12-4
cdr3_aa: CASGRRERGLRETQYF

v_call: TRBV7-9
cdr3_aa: CASSLMGQTSYEQYF

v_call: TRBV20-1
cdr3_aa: CSATDRVQQYF

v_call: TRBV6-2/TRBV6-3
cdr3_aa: CASSTGQGAMYEQYF

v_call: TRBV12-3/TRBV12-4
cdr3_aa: CASSFYQSLANEQFF

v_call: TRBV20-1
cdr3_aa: CSARPSWDEQFF

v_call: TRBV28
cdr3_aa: CASSLMDEAFF

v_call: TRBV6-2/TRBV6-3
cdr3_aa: CASSSQFHEQYF

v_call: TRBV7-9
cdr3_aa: CASSRDLTETQYF

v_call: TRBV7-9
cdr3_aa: CASSLLGRRDTQYF

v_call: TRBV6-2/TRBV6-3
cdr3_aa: CASSYSRGINEQFF

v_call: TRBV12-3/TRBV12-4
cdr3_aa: CASTSPRNTEAFF

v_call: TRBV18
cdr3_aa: CASSPPFGLGPTDTQYF

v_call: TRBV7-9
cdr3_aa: CASSLSVDRANEKLFF

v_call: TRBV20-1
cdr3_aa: CSASISRPPDTQYF

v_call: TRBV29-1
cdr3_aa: CSVGPGQSTDTQYF

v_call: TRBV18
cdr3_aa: CASSPSDRSNSPLHF

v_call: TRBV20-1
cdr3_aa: CSASSGGRGAMNTEAFF

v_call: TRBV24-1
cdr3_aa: CATSDLPPINEQFF

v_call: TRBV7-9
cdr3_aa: CASSLRATDREKLFF

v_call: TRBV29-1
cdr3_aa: CSVTGKRDEQYF

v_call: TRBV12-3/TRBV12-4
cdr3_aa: CASSRTSGRAVYEQYF

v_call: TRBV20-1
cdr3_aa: CSARGEPPSYEQYF

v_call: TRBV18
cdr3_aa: CASSTDYSSTDTQYF

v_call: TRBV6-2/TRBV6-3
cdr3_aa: CASSPVGARGSSYNEQFF

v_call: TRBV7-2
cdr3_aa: CASSLGGTRGYTF